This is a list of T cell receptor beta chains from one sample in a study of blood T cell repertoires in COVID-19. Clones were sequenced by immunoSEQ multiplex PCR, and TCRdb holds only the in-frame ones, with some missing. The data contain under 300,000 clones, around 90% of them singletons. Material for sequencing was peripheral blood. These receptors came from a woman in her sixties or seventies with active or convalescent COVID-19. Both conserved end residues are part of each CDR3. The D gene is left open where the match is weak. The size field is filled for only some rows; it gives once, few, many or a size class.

cdr3_aa: CASSRRNQGKAFF
cdr3_nt: TGTGCCAGCAGTCGAAGAAATCAGGGGAAAGCTTTCTTT
j_call: TRBJ1-1
clone_size: .
v_call: TRBV27
d_call: .

cdr3_aa: CASSPETGLNYGYTF
cdr3_nt: TGCGCCAGCAGCCCGGAGACAGGCCTTAACTATGGCTACACCTTC
j_call: TRBJ1-2
clone_size: .
v_call: TRBV5-1
d_call: .

cdr3_aa: CATSTRPGTGGSGANVLTF
cdr3_nt: TGTGCCACCAGTACCCGTCCCGGGACAGGGGGCTCGGGGGCCAACGTCCTGACTTTC
j_call: TRBJ2-6
clone_size: .
v_call: TRBV24-1
d_call: TRBD1

cdr3_aa: CASSLGGLETQYF
cdr3_nt: TGTGCCAGCAGTTTAGGGGGGCTAGAGACCCAGTACTTC
j_call: TRBJ2-5
clone_size: .
v_call: TRBV12-3/TRBV12-4
d_call: .

cdr3_aa: CSALTGGWQPQHF
cdr3_nt: TGCAGCGCCTTAACAGGGGGATGGCAGCCCCAGCATTTT
j_call: TRBJ1-5
clone_size: .
v_call: TRBV29-1
d_call: TRBD1

cdr3_aa: CATSKPGLLTDTQYF
cdr3_nt: TGTGCCACCAGCAAACCGGGACTTCTCACAGATACGCAGTATTTT
j_call: TRBJ2-3
clone_size: .
v_call: TRBV15
d_call: .

cdr3_aa: CASSPTTGYGYTF
cdr3_nt: TGTGCCAGCTCACCTACGACAGGGTATGGCTACACCTTC
j_call: TRBJ1-2
clone_size: .
v_call: TRBV18
d_call: TRBD1

cdr3_aa: CAISSLPTSGGNTDTQYF
cdr3_nt: TGTGCCATCAGTTCACTACCGACTAGCGGGGGGAACACAGATACGCAGTATTTT
j_call: TRBJ2-3
clone_size: .
v_call: TRBV10-3
d_call: TRBD2

cdr3_aa: CASSRTQGSDTQYF
cdr3_nt: TGTGCCAGCTCACGTACGCAGGGGTCAGATACGCAGTATTTT
j_call: TRBJ2-3
clone_size: .
v_call: TRBV18
d_call: .

cdr3_aa: CASSPGTGANTGELFF
cdr3_nt: TGTGCCAGCAGCCCCGGGACAGGGGCAAACACCGGGGAGCTGTTTTTT
j_call: TRBJ2-2
clone_size: .
v_call: TRBV7-6
d_call: TRBD1

cdr3_aa: CASSVVVGPSSEQYF
cdr3_nt: TGTGCCAGCAGCGTAGTAGTGGGCCCCTCGTCCGAGCAGTACTTC
j_call: TRBJ2-7
clone_size: .
v_call: TRBV9
d_call: .

cdr3_aa: CASSLGTGDNQPQHF
cdr3_nt: TGCGCCAGCAGCTTGGGGACAGGGGACAATCAGCCCCAGCATTTT
j_call: TRBJ1-5
clone_size: .
v_call: TRBV5-1
d_call: TRBD1

cdr3_aa: CASSYLAPSTGGLRNEQFF
cdr3_nt: TGCGCCAGCAGCTACCTGGCCCCGTCGACAGGGGGCCTTAGAAATGAGCAGTTCTTC
j_call: TRBJ2-1
clone_size: once
v_call: TRBV4-1
d_call: TRBD1

cdr3_aa: CASSLREYEQYF
cdr3_nt: TGTGCCAGCAGCTTGAGGGAGTACGAGCAGTACTTC
j_call: TRBJ2-7
clone_size: .
v_call: TRBV5-6
d_call: .

cdr3_aa: CASSSGGAGGHTF
cdr3_nt: TGCGCCAGCAGCTCAGGAGGGGCGGGTGGCCACACCTTC
j_call: TRBJ1-2
clone_size: .
v_call: TRBV5-1
d_call: .

cdr3_aa: CASSQAYLPFYEQYF
cdr3_nt: TGTGCCAGCAGCCAAGCCTACCTTCCCTTCTACGAGCAGTACTTC
j_call: TRBJ2-7
clone_size: .
v_call: TRBV3-1/TRBV3-2
d_call: .

cdr3_aa: CASSLEGASLGNTIYF
cdr3_nt: TGCGCCAGCAGCTTGGAAGGGGCGTCCCTTGGAAACACCATATATTTT
j_call: TRBJ1-3
clone_size: .
v_call: TRBV5-1
d_call: .

cdr3_aa: CASSIDRRTPGANF
cdr3_nt: TGTGCCAGTAGTATAGATCGGAGGACACCAGGGGCCAATTTC
j_call: TRBJ1-2
clone_size: .
v_call: TRBV19
d_call: .

cdr3_aa: CASSQVMAGANIQYF
cdr3_nt: TGTGCCAGCAGCCAAGTTATGGCAGGGGCAAACATTCAGTACTTC
j_call: TRBJ2-4
clone_size: .
v_call: TRBV14
d_call: .

cdr3_aa: CASSRIQGWAGELFF
cdr3_nt: TGTGCCAGCAGCCGTATCCAGGGTTGGGCCGGGGAGCTGTTTTTT
j_call: TRBJ2-2
clone_size: .
v_call: TRBV3-1/TRBV3-2
d_call: .

cdr3_aa: CASSPLRIDTQYF
cdr3_nt: TGTGCCAGCTCACCACTGCGCATTGATACGCAGTATTTT
j_call: TRBJ2-3
clone_size: .
v_call: TRBV18
d_call: .

cdr3_aa: CASITGRRNSGETQYF
cdr3_nt: TGTGCCAGCATAACAGGAAGGAGAAACAGTGGAGAGACCCAGTACTTC
j_call: TRBJ2-5
clone_size: .
v_call: TRBV7-9
d_call: .

cdr3_aa: CASSSSPPGGSGASGNEQFF
cdr3_nt: TGTGCCAGCAGCTCAAGTCCGCCCGGGGGCAGCGGGGCCTCGGGGAATGAGCAGTTCTTC
j_call: TRBJ2-1
clone_size: .
v_call: TRBV7-6
d_call: .

cdr3_aa: CASSSLNQGLETQYF
cdr3_nt: TGCGCCAGCAGCTCCCTAAACCAGGGGTTAGAGACCCAGTACTTC
j_call: TRBJ2-5
clone_size: .
v_call: TRBV5-1
d_call: .

cdr3_aa: CASSLGGTYEQYF
cdr3_nt: TGTGCCAGCAGCTTGGGAGGGACCTACGAGCAGTACTTC
j_call: TRBJ2-7
clone_size: .
v_call: TRBV11-2
d_call: TRBD2

cdr3_aa: CAISENSQGSEAFF
cdr3_nt: TGTGCCATCAGTGAGAACTCACAGGGGAGTGAAGCTTTCTTT
j_call: TRBJ1-1
clone_size: .
v_call: TRBV10-3
d_call: TRBD1

cdr3_aa: CASTPGQGYEQYF
cdr3_nt: TGCGCCAGCACCCCGGGACAGGGCTACGAGCAGTACTTC
j_call: TRBJ2-7
clone_size: .
v_call: TRBV10-1
d_call: TRBD1

cdr3_aa: CASSSGTGVFYEQYF
cdr3_nt: TGTGCCAGCAGCTCCGGGACAGGGGTTTTCTACGAGCAGTACTTC
j_call: TRBJ2-7
clone_size: .
v_call: TRBV11-2
d_call: TRBD1

cdr3_aa: CASSFSGDNEQFF
cdr3_nt: TGTGCCAGCAGCTTTAGCGGGGACAATGAGCAGTTCTTC
j_call: TRBJ2-1
clone_size: .
v_call: TRBV7-2
d_call: TRBD2

cdr3_aa: CSLRGQGTDTQYF
cdr3_nt: TGCAGCTTAAGGGGACAGGGCACAGATACGCAGTATTTT
j_call: TRBJ2-3
clone_size: .
v_call: TRBV29-1
d_call: TRBD1

cdr3_aa: CASSLRETNEKLFF
cdr3_nt: TGTGCCAGCAGCTTAAGAGAAACTAATGAAAAACTGTTTTTT
j_call: TRBJ1-4
clone_size: .
v_call: TRBV7-9
d_call: .

cdr3_aa: CASSDNSRGYTF
cdr3_nt: TGTGCCAGCAGTGATAACAGTCGGGGCTACACCTTC
j_call: TRBJ1-2
clone_size: .
v_call: TRBV6-4
d_call: .

cdr3_aa: CASSEERELFF
cdr3_nt: TGTGCCAGCAGTGAAGAGCGGGAGCTGTTTTTT
j_call: TRBJ2-2
clone_size: .
v_call: TRBV2
d_call: .

cdr3_aa: CASSQVKGAKQFF
cdr3_nt: TGCGCCAGCAGCCAAGTCAAGGGGGCTAAGCAGTTCTTC
j_call: TRBJ2-1
clone_size: few
v_call: TRBV4-3
d_call: TRBD1

cdr3_aa: CASSRTGGTGELFF
cdr3_nt: TGTGCCAGCAGTCGGACAGGCGGTACCGGGGAGCTGTTTTTT
j_call: TRBJ2-2
clone_size: .
v_call: TRBV6-5
d_call: TRBD1

cdr3_aa: CASSQGPGEQYF
cdr3_nt: TGTGCCAGCAGCCAAGGGCCTGGCGAGCAGTACTTC
j_call: TRBJ2-7
clone_size: .
v_call: TRBV4-2
d_call: .

cdr3_aa: CSAGGGNGYTF
cdr3_nt: TGCAGTGCTGGGGGAGGGAATGGCTACACCTTC
j_call: TRBJ1-2
clone_size: .
v_call: TRBV20-1
d_call: .

cdr3_aa: CASSETNRVSAGNTIYF
cdr3_nt: TGCGCCAGCAGTGAGACGAACAGGGTGTCGGCAGGAAACACCATATATTTT
j_call: TRBJ1-3
clone_size: .
v_call: TRBV10-1
d_call: .

cdr3_aa: CASSINRLGGPNTEAFF
cdr3_nt: TGTGCCAGTAGTATAAATAGGTTAGGCGGGCCTAACACTGAAGCTTTCTTT
j_call: TRBJ1-1
clone_size: .
v_call: TRBV19
d_call: .

cdr3_aa: CASRSTAGETQYF
cdr3_nt: TGTGCCAGCAGATCGACAGCAGGGGAGACCCAGTACTTC
j_call: TRBJ2-5
clone_size: .
v_call: TRBV6-5
d_call: .

cdr3_aa: CASKDGQGGKETQYF
cdr3_nt: TGTGCCAGCAAGGACGGGCAGGGAGGAAAGGAGACCCAGTACTTC
j_call: TRBJ2-5
clone_size: .
v_call: TRBV6-5
d_call: .

cdr3_aa: CASSPRRETNEKLFF
cdr3_nt: TGTGCCAGCAGTCCCCGCAGGGAAACTAATGAAAAACTGTTTTTT
j_call: TRBJ1-4
clone_size: .
v_call: TRBV6-2/TRBV6-3
d_call: .

cdr3_aa: CASSSDRGEGYTF
cdr3_nt: TGCGCCAGCAGCTCGGACAGGGGGGAAGGCTACACCTTC
j_call: TRBJ1-2
clone_size: .
v_call: TRBV5-1
d_call: TRBD1

cdr3_aa: CASSLYVRAQHF
cdr3_nt: TGTGCCAGCAGTTTATATGTGCGGGCCCAGCATTTT
j_call: TRBJ1-5
clone_size: .
v_call: TRBV12-3/TRBV12-4
d_call: .

cdr3_aa: CASPPGGVTGNTIYF
cdr3_nt: TGTGCCAGCCCCCCCGGGGGAGTCACTGGAAACACCATATATTTT
j_call: TRBJ1-3
clone_size: .
v_call: TRBV27
d_call: .

cdr3_aa: CASSVVSGSNTGELFF
cdr3_nt: TGTGCCAGCAGCGTAGTTAGCGGGAGTAACACCGGGGAGCTGTTTTTT
j_call: TRBJ2-2
clone_size: .
v_call: TRBV9
d_call: TRBD2

cdr3_aa: CASNRESYGYTF
cdr3_nt: TGTGCCAGTAACAGGGAGAGCTATGGCTACACCTTC
j_call: TRBJ1-2
clone_size: .
v_call: TRBV19
d_call: .

cdr3_aa: CASSYSAGTPREAFF
cdr3_nt: TGTGCCAGCAGTTATAGTGCGGGGACCCCAAGAGAAGCTTTCTTT
j_call: TRBJ1-1
clone_size: .
v_call: TRBV6-5
d_call: .

cdr3_aa: CASSYSTGGAGETQYF
cdr3_nt: TGTGCCAGCAGTTACTCGACAGGGGGCGCGGGTGAGACCCAGTACTTC
j_call: TRBJ2-5
clone_size: .
v_call: TRBV6-5
d_call: TRBD1

cdr3_aa: CATSGWGGTDTQYF
cdr3_nt: TGTGCCACCAGTGGGTGGGGAGGCACAGATACGCAGTATTTT
j_call: TRBJ2-3
clone_size: .
v_call: TRBV24-1
d_call: .

cdr3_aa: CASSPNRAINYGYTF
cdr3_nt: TGTGCCAGCAGCCCCAACAGGGCCATTAACTATGGCTACACCTTC
j_call: TRBJ1-2
clone_size: once
v_call: TRBV7-8
d_call: .

cdr3_aa: CASSLDSGTGEANYGYTF
cdr3_nt: TGCGCCAGCAGCTTGGACTCCGGGACAGGAGAGGCTAACTATGGCTACACCTTC
j_call: TRBJ1-2
clone_size: .
v_call: TRBV5-1
d_call: TRBD1

cdr3_aa: CASSLEGASKFF
cdr3_nt: TGTGCCAGCAGCTTAGAGGGGGCGTCGAAGTTCTTC
j_call: TRBJ2-1
clone_size: .
v_call: TRBV7-9
d_call: TRBD1

cdr3_aa: CASSQAQGAGNEKLFF
cdr3_nt: TGCGCCAGCAGCCAAGCGCAGGGGGCTGGTAATGAAAAACTGTTTTTT
j_call: TRBJ1-4
clone_size: .
v_call: TRBV4-1
d_call: TRBD1

cdr3_aa: CASSVDEEGGYTF
cdr3_nt: TGTGCCAGCAGTGTCGATGAAGAGGGTGGCTACACCTTC
j_call: TRBJ1-2
clone_size: .
v_call: TRBV6-6
d_call: .

cdr3_aa: CASSLGVGSGNQPQHF
cdr3_nt: TGTGCCAGCAGCTTAGGGGTGGGCTCGGGCAATCAGCCCCAGCATTTT
j_call: TRBJ1-5
clone_size: few
v_call: TRBV7-8
d_call: .

cdr3_aa: CASSQVSRNEKLFF
cdr3_nt: TGCGCCAGCAGCCAAGTGAGTCGTAATGAAAAACTGTTTTTT
j_call: TRBJ1-4
clone_size: .
v_call: TRBV4-1
d_call: .

cdr3_aa: CSVIKRGENTGELFF
cdr3_nt: TGCAGCGTCATAAAGCGGGGGGAGAACACCGGGGAGCTGTTTTTT
j_call: TRBJ2-2
clone_size: .
v_call: TRBV29-1
d_call: TRBD2

cdr3_aa: CASSPRPTGERNQPQHF
cdr3_nt: TGCGCCAGCAGTCCACGACCGACAGGGGAGAGGAATCAGCCCCAGCATTTT
j_call: TRBJ1-5
clone_size: .
v_call: TRBV23-1
d_call: TRBD1

cdr3_aa: CASSLALWTGSREQYF
cdr3_nt: TGTGCCAGCAGCTTGGCCTTGTGGACTGGCTCGCGGGAGCAGTACTTC
j_call: TRBJ2-7
clone_size: .
v_call: TRBV5-6
d_call: .